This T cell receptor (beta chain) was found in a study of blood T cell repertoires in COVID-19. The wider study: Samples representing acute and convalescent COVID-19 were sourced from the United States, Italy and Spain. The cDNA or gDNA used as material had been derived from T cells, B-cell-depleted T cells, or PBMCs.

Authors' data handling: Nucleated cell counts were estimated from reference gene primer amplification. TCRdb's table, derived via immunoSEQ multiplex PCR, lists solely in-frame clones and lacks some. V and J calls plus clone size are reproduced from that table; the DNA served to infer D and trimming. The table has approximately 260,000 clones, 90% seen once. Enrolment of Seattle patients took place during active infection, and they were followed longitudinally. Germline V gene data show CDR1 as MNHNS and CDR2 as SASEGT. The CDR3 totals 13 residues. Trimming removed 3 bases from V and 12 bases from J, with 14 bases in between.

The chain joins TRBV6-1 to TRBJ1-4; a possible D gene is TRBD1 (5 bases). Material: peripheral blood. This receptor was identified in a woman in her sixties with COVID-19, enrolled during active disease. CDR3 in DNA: TGTGCCAGCAGTGATTATGGGGTAGGGGAACTGTTTTTT. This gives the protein CASSDYGVGELFF.